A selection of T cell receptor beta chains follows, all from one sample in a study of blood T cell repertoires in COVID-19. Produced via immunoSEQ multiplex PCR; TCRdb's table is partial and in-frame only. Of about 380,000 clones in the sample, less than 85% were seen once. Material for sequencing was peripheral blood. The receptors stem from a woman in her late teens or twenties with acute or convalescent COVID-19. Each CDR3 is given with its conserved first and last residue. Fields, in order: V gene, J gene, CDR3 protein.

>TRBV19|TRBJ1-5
CASSIEGGQPQHF
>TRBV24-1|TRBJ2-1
CATSPRRGGVYNEQFF
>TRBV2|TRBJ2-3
CASSGLAGVGTLDTQYF
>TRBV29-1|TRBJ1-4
CSGGIGTRPGKLFF
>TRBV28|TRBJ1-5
CASSSRQGEYQPQHF
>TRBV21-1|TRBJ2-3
CASSKSPSGGGFTDTQYF
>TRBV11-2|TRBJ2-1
CASSLVPGGAYNEQFF
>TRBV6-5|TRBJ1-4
CASRGRGNEKLFF
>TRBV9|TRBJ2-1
CASSVGDIPNEQFF
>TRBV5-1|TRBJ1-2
CASLPGTGVYGYTF
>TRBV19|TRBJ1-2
CASSIEDQGAIYGYTF
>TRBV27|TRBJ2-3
CASSYYSGTRRTDTQYF
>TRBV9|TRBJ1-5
CASSPYGGGGQPQHF
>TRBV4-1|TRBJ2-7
CASSQGSGSYEQYF
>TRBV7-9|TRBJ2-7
CASSFDRGQIGGEQYF
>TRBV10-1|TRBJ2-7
CASSESGRQGEQYF
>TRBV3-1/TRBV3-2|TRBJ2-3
CASSQVRTSGRADTQYF
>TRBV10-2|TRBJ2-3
CASVESPSTDTQYF
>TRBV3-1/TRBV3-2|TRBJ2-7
CASSQDGTAYYEQYF
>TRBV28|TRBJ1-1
CASLQGSSTEAFF
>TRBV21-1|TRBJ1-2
CAIQTTGDYGYTF
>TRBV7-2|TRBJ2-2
CASSLSFGMTGELFF
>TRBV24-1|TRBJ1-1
CATSDPTTGNTEAFF
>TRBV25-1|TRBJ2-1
CASSPPKRELYNEQFF
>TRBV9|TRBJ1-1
CASSVDGEYEAFF
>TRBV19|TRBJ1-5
CASSRLGEGPNQPQHF
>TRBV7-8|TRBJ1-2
CASSPDSNYGYTF
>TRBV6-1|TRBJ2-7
CASREDRRKSYEQYF
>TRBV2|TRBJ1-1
CASSGFGQTRAEAFF